What follows describes a single TCR beta chain. Its target is unknown. This specimen comes from a study of T cells in Graves' hyperthyroidism and ophthalmopathy. Study results and caveats: In the blood, most expanded thyroid clonotypes above 0.001 appeared as well.

The source material, RNA transcripts, was used to amplify TCR beta CDR3 regions. First-round RT-PCR with HTBI primers amplified the TCR CDR3 region. TCRdb reprocessed the multiplex PCR reads via MiXCR and lists one record per CDR3 protein. The repertoire has roughly 250,000 distinct CDR3 sequences, over 20% of them found once; the top ten carry 50% to 75%. This receptor was taken from a man aged 25-45 years with Graves' ophthalmopathy. Sample: blood.

This CDR3 reads CSVEPYQNGYTF. The DNA of the CDR3 is TGCAGCGTTGAACCCTATCAGAATGGCTACACCTTC. The V gene is TRBV29-1, the J gene TRBJ1-2; D unresolved. Germline loops: CDR1 SQVTM, CDR2 ANQGSEA. V was clipped by 2 bases and J by 6 bases, with 10 bases between them. The CDR3 runs 12 residues.